This T cell receptor beta chain appears in the sequencing data of a study of T cell responses to AZD1222 COVID-19 vaccine. Notes on the study in general: Two AZD1222 administrations were followed by greater Spike-specific TCR breadth and depth. Clonal diversity may have been underestimated in mostly white British donors. Repertoires were collected only later (after the peak T cell response had occurred).

This table comes from immunoSEQ multiplex PCR, and its TCRdb copy is limited to in-frame clones, with some not included. Among 150,000 to 160,000 clones listed, around 85% were seen once. V was clipped by 3 bases and J by 2 bases; unmatched bases: 5. CDR3 length: 16 amino acids. Per germline, CDR1 KGHSH and CDR2 LQKENI. A note on this clone: Its antigen is unknown.

This receptor was taken from an adult in good health. Here the sequenced sample was peripheral blood, taken on day 0 of MenACWY control vaccination. This chain joins TRBV18 and TRBJ1-4, with 8 bases lining up with TRBD1. The CDR3 sequence is CASSPLQGATNEKLFF. In nucleotides, the CDR3 is TGTGCCAGCTCACCGCTCCAGGGGGCGACTAATGAAAAACTGTTTTTT.